The clone carrying this T cell receptor beta chain is a singleton in its sample. Antigen specificity is unknown. The V and J ends lost 6 bases and 0 bases respectively, with 14 bases between them. Germline-derived CDR1 and CDR2 are MNHEY and SMNVEV (reference sequence). This CDR3 is built from 15 residues. This sample is drawn from a study of cytomegalovirus exposure and HLA in healthy donors. Study results and caveats: Sequence variants that were highly shared formed a cluster that was likely a sequencing artifact. There were several of the most significant clusters that appeared linked to common viral pathogens in a later analysis.

PCR amplification relied on 60 Vbeta primers (plus 13 Jbeta primers). The table came from immunoSEQ multiplex PCR; TCRdb's copy has only in-frame clones and leaves some out. The sample records 150,000 to 250,000 clones, around 79% being singletons. Material: PBMCs. This TCR was sampled from a girl aged 10 to 17 in good health and CMV-seropositive. This chain links TRBV27 with TRBJ1-1, with D perhaps matching TRBD1 (5 bases). CDR3 in amino acids: CASRAPQVMNTEAFF. The DNA of the CDR3 is TGTGCCAGCAGGGCCCCACAGGTCATGAACACTGAAGCTTTCTTT.